In its sample, the clone carrying this T cell receptor beta chain was seen once. What it binds is unknown. The sample holds other DNA sequences that translate to the same CDR3. With V trimmed by 3 bases and J by 4 bases, 2 bases remained unmatched. The CDR3 is 14 residues long. Germline V lookup: CDR1 MGHRA, CDR2 YSYEKL. Measured with immunoSEQ multiplex PCR; TCRdb has only the in-frame clones, and not every one. Of approximately 2.3 million clones listed, just over 90% are singletons. The sample belongs to a study of shared clonotypes between healthy human individuals. Study information: Donors consisted of two women and three men between 18 and 49. Used for every donor were three CD4 naive, three CD4 memory, two CD8 naive and one CD8 memory plate.

Study-level results: Naive CD4 clonotypes were shared across a few donors at about 5.2%.

The origin of this receptor is a man between 18 and 35 years old in good health. Some clones in this sample may be carry-over from other donors' samples. Sequences were obtained from naive CD4+ T cells from PBMCs. Subset in this sample: CD45RA+ positively selected. The genes are TRBV4-1 and TRBJ1-4, with 7 positions matching TRBD1. In DNA, the CDR3 is TGCGCCAGCAGCCAGGGACAGATTAATGAAAAACTGTTTTTT. The encoded protein is CASSQGQINEKLFF.